This is a list of T cell receptor beta chains from one sample in a study of blood T cells in healthy people across ages. TCRdb redid the calling of the 5' RACE reads with MiXCR, one entry per CDR3 protein. This table has 1.2 million to 1.5 million distinct CDR3 sequences, approximately 59% appearing once. Sequenced sample: blood. The receptors shown here come from a man between 18 and 29 years old in good health. CDR3s include the opening cysteine and the closing phenylalanine or tryptophan. A D gene is named only where the DNA matches it firmly. The size of a clone is reported for some rows only, either as once, few or many, or as a class for expanded clones.

D: TRBD1; V: TRBV27; J: TRBJ2-7; size: -; DNA: TGTGCCAGCAGTCCAAGGAGCAGGGGGAACTACGAGCAGTACTTC; CDR3: CASSPRSRGNYEQYF
D: -; V: TRBV27; J: TRBJ1-5; size: -; DNA: TGTGCCAGCAGTTTATCCGCAGGCAATCAGCCCCAGCATTTT; CDR3: CASSLSAGNQPQHF
D: TRBD1; V: TRBV4-1; J: TRBJ1-4; size: -; DNA: TGCGCCAGCAGCCAAGTGAGGACAGGGCCCCATGGAGGGGTGTTTTTT; CDR3: CASSQVRTGPHGGVFF
D: -; V: TRBV14; J: TRBJ1-2; size: -; DNA: TGTGCCAGCAGCCCGGGACACCGCTATGGCTACACCTTC; CDR3: CASSPGHRYGYTF
D: -; V: TRBV27; J: TRBJ2-1; size: few; DNA: TGTGCCAGCAACCCAATACCGGGACAAGCATTAAATGAGCAGTTCTTC; CDR3: CASNPIPGQALNEQFF
D: -; V: TRBV7-6; J: TRBJ2-7; size: -; DNA: TGTGCCAGCAGCCCCCGGGGCACGCGCTACGAGCAGTACTTC; CDR3: CASSPRGTRYEQYF
D: -; V: TRBV20-1; J: TRBJ2-3; size: -; DNA: TGCAGTGCTAGAGAGGCGAATACGCAGTATTTT; CDR3: CSAREANTQYF
D: -; V: TRBV5-6; J: TRBJ2-6; size: -; DNA: TGTGCCAGCAGCTTGTCTATCAGCTCTGGGGCCAACGTCCTGACTTTC; CDR3: CASSLSISSGANVLTF
D: TRBD2; V: TRBV29-1; J: TRBJ2-3; size: once; DNA: TGCAGCGTCGCGGGCCAAGGACTAGCGGGGGGACAGAAAGGAGATACGCAGTATTTT; CDR3: CSVAGQGLAGGQKGDTQYF
D: -; V: TRBV15; J: TRBJ2-7; size: -; DNA: TGTGCCACCAGCGGGGAGTACGAGCAGTACTTC; CDR3: CATSGEYEQYF